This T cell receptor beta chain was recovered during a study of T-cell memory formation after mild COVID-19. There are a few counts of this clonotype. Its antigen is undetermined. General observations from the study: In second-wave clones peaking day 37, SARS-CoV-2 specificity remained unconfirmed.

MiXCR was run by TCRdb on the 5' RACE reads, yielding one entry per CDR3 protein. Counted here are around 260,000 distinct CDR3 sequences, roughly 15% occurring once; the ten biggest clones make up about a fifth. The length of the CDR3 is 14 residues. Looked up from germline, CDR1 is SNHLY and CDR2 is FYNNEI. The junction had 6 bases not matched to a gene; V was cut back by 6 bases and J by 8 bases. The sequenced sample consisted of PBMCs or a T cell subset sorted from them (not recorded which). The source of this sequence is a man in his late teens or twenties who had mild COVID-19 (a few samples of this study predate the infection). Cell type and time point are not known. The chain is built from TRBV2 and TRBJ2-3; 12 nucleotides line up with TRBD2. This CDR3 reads CASSRLAGEPTQYF. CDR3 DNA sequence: TGTGCCAGCAGCCGACTAGCGGGGGAGCCTACGCAGTATTTT.